This is a list of T cell receptor beta chains from one sample in a study of post-analysis software for immune sequencing data. One entry per CDR3 protein results from TCRdb running MiXCR on the PCR reads. The table shows roughly 800,000 distinct CDR3 sequences, with about half occurring only once. The sequencing input was blood. The source is a girl aged 5-17 years with multiple sclerosis. Each CDR3 is given with its conserved first and last residue. Fields, in order: V gene, J gene, D gene, clone size, CDR3 protein, CDR3 DNA. D genes are given only for firm matches. Clone size, where shown, is once, few, many, or a class for clones that have expanded.

>TRBV29-1|TRBJ2-5|.|.
CSVDKRGPQETQYF
TGCAGCGTTGATAAAAGGGGACCCCAAGAGACCCAGTACTTC
>TRBV21-1|TRBJ2-3|.|.
CASGTSGGNTDTQYF
TGTGCCAGCGGCACGTCGGGCGGCAACACAGATACGCAGTATTTT
>TRBV20-1|TRBJ2-3|TRBD2|.
CSAVAGGPVDTQYF
TGCAGTGCTGTAGCGGGAGGGCCGGTAGATACGCAGTATTTT
>TRBV10-3|TRBJ2-6|TRBD1|few
CAIREGTGSPGANVLTF
TGTGCCATCAGGGAAGGGACAGGGAGTCCTGGGGCCAACGTCCTGACTTTC
>TRBV12-3/TRBV12-4|TRBJ2-3|TRBD2|.
CASTKTSGGLDTQYF
TGTGCCAGCACCAAGACTAGCGGAGGCCTGGATACGCAGTATTTT
>TRBV27|TRBJ1-4|TRBD1|.
CASKGGVDEKLFF
TGTGCCAGCAAAGGGGGCGTCGATGAAAAACTGTTTTTT
>TRBV7-9|TRBJ1-5|.|few
CASSLANQPQHF
TGTGCCAGCAGCTTAGCGAATCAGCCCCAGCATTTT
>TRBV13|TRBJ2-7|TRBD2|.
CASSSWGLAGDEQYF
TGTGCCAGCAGCTCCTGGGGACTAGCGGGAGACGAGCAGTACTTC
>TRBV5-5|TRBJ2-7|TRBD1|few
CASSLGGQGSEQYF
TGTGCCAGCAGCTTGGGGGGACAGGGCTCCGAGCAGTACTTC
>TRBV27|TRBJ2-6|.|.
CASSLYLGTPGRPGANVLTF
TGTGCCAGCAGTTTATATCTGGGGACGCCAGGTCGTCCTGGGGCCAACGTCCTGACTTTC
>TRBV20-1|TRBJ2-7|.|.
CSARWTGGRYEQYF
TGCAGTGCTAGATGGACAGGAGGGCGCTACGAGCAGTACTTC
>TRBV20-1|TRBJ2-1|TRBD2|.
CSARVGGSRNEQFF
TGCAGTGCTAGGGTTGGCGGGAGTAGGAATGAGCAGTTCTTC
>TRBV7-9|TRBJ2-7|.|.
CASSLEKWGTYEQYF
TGTGCCAGCAGCTTAGAGAAGTGGGGGACCTACGAGCAGTACTTC
>TRBV10-3|TRBJ2-5|TRBD1|.
CAISEARGRETQYF
TGTGCCATCAGTGAAGCCAGGGGGCGAGAGACCCAGTACTTC
>TRBV30|TRBJ2-7|.|.
CACTTGFNSYEQYF
TGTGCCTGTACTACAGGATTCAACTCCTACGAGCAGTACTTC
>TRBV4-1|TRBJ1-2|TRBD1|.
CASSQGDSYGYTF
TGCGCCAGCAGCCAAGGGGACAGCTATGGCTACACCTTC
>TRBV6-5|TRBJ2-7|TRBD2|.
CASTFATSGTEQYF
TGTGCCAGCACCTTCGCGACTAGCGGGACTGAGCAGTACTTC
>TRBV6-5|TRBJ1-2|TRBD1|.
CASRLHRGGYTF
TGTGCCAGCAGACTCCACAGGGGTGGCTACACCTTC
>TRBV9|TRBJ2-5|.|.
CASSVGGRVGVGETQYF
TGTGCCAGCAGCGTAGGAGGGAGAGTTGGCGTTGGGGAGACCCAGTACTTC
>TRBV6-5|TRBJ2-5|TRBD1|.
CASSPYRGQTETQYF
TGTGCCAGCAGCCCTTACCGGGGACAGACGGAGACCCAGTACTTC
>TRBV29-1|TRBJ1-1|.|.
CSVGVGVGTEAFF
TGCAGCGTTGGGGTTGGGGTAGGCACTGAAGCTTTCTTT
>TRBV5-1|TRBJ1-2|.|.
CASSFGGAQNYGYTF
TGCGCCAGCAGCTTCGGAGGGGCGCAGAACTATGGCTACACCTTC
>TRBV4-2|TRBJ1-5|TRBD1|.
CASSQEAGGGGGNQPQHF
TGTGCCAGCAGCCAAGAGGCAGGGGGCGGCGGAGGCAATCAGCCCCAGCATTTT
>TRBV7-8|TRBJ2-7|.|many
CASSLGPTAYEQYF
TGTGCCAGCAGCTTAGGACCAACAGCCTACGAGCAGTACTTC
>TRBV6-1|TRBJ2-1|TRBD2|.
CASSEYSGRAIEQFF
TGTGCCAGCAGTGAATATAGCGGGAGGGCCATTGAGCAGTTCTTC
>TRBV29-1|TRBJ1-2|TRBD1|.
CSVGTGEYGYTF
TGCAGCGTTGGGACAGGAGAGTATGGCTACACCTTC
>TRBV15|TRBJ2-3|.|.
CATSRAGVRDTQYF
TGTGCCACCAGCAGGGCAGGGGTCAGAGATACGCAGTATTTT
>TRBV20-1|TRBJ2-5|TRBD1|few
CSASGQGPQETQYF
TGCAGTGCGAGCGGACAGGGCCCCCAAGAGACCCAGTACTTC
>TRBV20-1|TRBJ1-5|.|.
CSVRGRQSNQPQHF
TGCAGTGTTAGGGGCAGACAAAGTAATCAGCCCCAGCATTTT
>TRBV7-8|TRBJ1-5|.|few
CASSLVPGNNQPQHF
TGTGCCAGCAGCTTAGTCCCGGGGAACAATCAGCCCCAGCATTTT
>TRBV3-1|TRBJ2-6|TRBD1|.
CASSLERTGAYSGANVLTF
TGTGCCAGCAGCCTCGAAAGGACAGGAGCCTACTCTGGGGCCAACGTCCTGACTTTC
>TRBV7-2|TRBJ1-1|.|.
CASSLQLGVNTEAFF
TGTGCCAGCAGCTTACAGCTTGGAGTCAACACTGAAGCTTTCTTT
>TRBV20-1|TRBJ2-3|TRBD2|few
CSAPGLAGARDTQYF
TGCAGTGCCCCGGGACTAGCGGGAGCCCGAGATACGCAGTATTTT
>TRBV3-1|TRBJ1-1|.|few
CASSQGATLEAFF
TGTGCCAGCAGCCAGGGGGCAACACTGGAAGCTTTCTTT
>TRBV6-1|TRBJ1-4|.|.
CASSGLDGATNEKLFF
TGTGCCAGCAGTGGACTCGACGGTGCAACTAATGAAAAACTGTTTTTT
>TRBV9|TRBJ2-1|TRBD2|.
CASSVGTSGMNEQFF
TGTGCCAGCAGCGTAGGGACTAGCGGGATGAATGAGCAGTTCTTC
>TRBV6-5|TRBJ2-3|TRBD1|.
CASTLRTGSNTQYF
TGTGCCAGCACCCTCAGGACAGGGTCAAATACGCAGTATTTT
>TRBV11-2|TRBJ1-2|.|.
CASSFWDTGYTF
TGTGCCAGCAGCTTTTGGGACACGGGCTACACCTTC
>TRBV5-6|TRBJ2-1|.|.
CASSEDLTSSYNEQFF
TGTGCCAGCAGCGAGGACCTAACGAGCTCCTACAATGAGCAGTTCTTC
>TRBV4-2|TRBJ2-2|.|few
CASSPAGHDGEATNTGELFF
TGTGCCAGCAGCCCAGCCGGGCACGATGGGGAGGCAACGAACACCGGGGAGCTGTTTTTT
>TRBV3-1|TRBJ1-2|.|.
CASSLGTAAGYYTF
TGTGCCAGCAGCCTAGGGACGGCCGCCGGTTACTACACCTTC
>TRBV7-8|TRBJ2-7|.|.
CASSPGDIVTREVTYEQYF
TGTGCCAGCAGCCCCGGGGACATCGTTACCCGGGAGGTAACCTACGAGCAGTACTTC
>TRBV12-3/TRBV12-4|TRBJ1-2|.|.
CASSLAGLGYGYTF
TGTGCCAGCAGTTTAGCCGGGCTCGGCTATGGCTACACCTTC
>TRBV4-2|TRBJ2-3|TRBD2|.
CASSQGSLSSGESTDTQYF
TGTGCCAGCAGCCAAGGAAGCTTATCTAGCGGGGAAAGCACAGATACGCAGTATTTT
>TRBV12-3/TRBV12-4|TRBJ2-3|TRBD2|.
CASSPNSGSLYTQYF
TGTGCCAGCAGTCCTAATAGCGGGTCCTTGTATACGCAGTATTTT
>TRBV29-1|TRBJ1-1|.|.
CSVEDRIMNTEAFF
TGCAGCGTTGAAGACAGGATAATGAACACTGAAGCTTTCTTT
>TRBV29-1|TRBJ2-7|.|.
CSVARFTTSTLYEQYF
TGCAGCGTTGCCAGGTTTACTACCAGTACCCTCTACGAGCAGTACTTC
>TRBV9|TRBJ2-1|.|.
CASSDSIEQFF
TGTGCCAGCAGCGACTCGATCGAGCAGTTCTTC
>TRBV27|TRBJ2-7|.|.
CASSPPAGVPYEQYF
TGTGCCAGCAGCCCCCCCGCAGGAGTTCCCTACGAGCAGTACTTC
>TRBV20-1|TRBJ2-5|.|.
CSARGAGNIETQYF
TGCAGTGCTAGAGGGGCTGGGAACATTGAGACCCAGTACTTC